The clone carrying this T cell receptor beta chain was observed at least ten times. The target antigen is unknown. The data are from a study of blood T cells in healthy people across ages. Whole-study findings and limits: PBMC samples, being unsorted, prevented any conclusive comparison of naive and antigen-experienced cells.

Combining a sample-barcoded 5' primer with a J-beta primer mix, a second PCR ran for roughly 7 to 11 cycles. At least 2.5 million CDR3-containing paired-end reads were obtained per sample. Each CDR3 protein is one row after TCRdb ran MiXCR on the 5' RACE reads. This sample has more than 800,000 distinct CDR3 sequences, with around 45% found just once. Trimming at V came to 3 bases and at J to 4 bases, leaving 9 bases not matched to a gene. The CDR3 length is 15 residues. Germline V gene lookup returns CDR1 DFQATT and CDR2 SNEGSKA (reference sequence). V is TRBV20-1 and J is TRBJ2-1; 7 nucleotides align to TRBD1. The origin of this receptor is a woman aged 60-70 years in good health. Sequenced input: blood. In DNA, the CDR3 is TGCAGTGCTAGTGCTGGGACAGACTCTTACAATGAGCAGTTCTTC. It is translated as CSASAGTDSYNEQFF.